These T cell receptor beta chains were read from a single sample in a study of cytomegalovirus exposure and HLA in healthy donors. The method was immunoSEQ multiplex PCR; TCRdb's version includes in-frame clones alone and lacks a portion of them. Of tens of thousands of clones in the sample, approximately 70% are singletons; the top ten hold 9.7%. The specimen sequenced was PBMCs. All receptors derive from a woman aged 45-65 years in good health and CMV-seropositive. CDR3s include the opening cysteine and the closing phenylalanine or tryptophan. D genes are given only for firm matches. Size tells how often a clone was seen (once, few, many) or the class of an expanded clone, and some rows leave it out.

clone size	V gene	D gene	J gene	CDR3 length	CDR3 DNA	CDR3 protein
-	TRBV7-3	-	TRBJ2-2	16	TGTGCCAGCAGCTTTCTCCCCGGGGGGAACACCGGGGAGCTGTTTTTT	CASSFLPGGNTGELFF
-	TRBV19	TRBD2	TRBJ2-7	15	TGTGCCAGTAGTCCGTCCGGGACTAGCAGTTCCGGGCAGTACTTC	CASSPSGTSSSGQYF
-	TRBV7-2	-	TRBJ1-1	13	TGCGCCAGCAGCCAAGATACGCACAGTGAAGCTTTCTTT	CASSQDTHSEAFF
-	TRBV6-5	-	TRBJ1-3	14	TGTGCCAGCAGTGCAGGGGTTTCGGGAAACACCATATATTTT	CASSAGVSGNTIYF
many	TRBV5-5	TRBD1	TRBJ2-1	14	TGTGCCAGCAGCTTGGAGACAGGGGGCGCTGAGCAGTTCTTC	CASSLETGGAEQFF
-	TRBV6-4	-	TRBJ2-2	14	TGTGCCAGCAGTGACTCAGGGGACACCGGGGAGCTGTTTTTT	CASSDSGDTGELFF
-	TRBV15	TRBD2	TRBJ2-5	16	TGTGCCACCAGCAGCCCGGGGGGGACCGGACAAGAGACCCAGTACTTC	CATSSPGGTGQETQYF
-	TRBV7-6	TRBD1	TRBJ1-3	17	TGTGCCAGCAGCTCAGGCTTTGGACAGGGCTCTGGAAACACCATATATTTT	CASSSGFGQGSGNTIYF
-	TRBV11-2	-	TRBJ2-2	18	TGTGCCAGCAGCTCCCCCGCGGGTGGGAGCGTCAACACCGGGGAGCTGTTTTTT	CASSSPAGGSVNTGELFF
-	TRBV11-3	-	TRBJ2-7	15	TGTGCCAGCAGCTTAGGGGCCGGGAGCTCCTACGAGCAGTACTTC	CASSLGAGSSYEQYF
-	TRBV5-1	TRBD1	TRBJ1-1	14	TGCGCCAGCAGCTCAACAGGGGGGAACACTGAAGCTTTCTTT	CASSSTGGNTEAFF
-	TRBV2	-	TRBJ1-5	14	TGTGCCAGCAGTGACTACAGGGTGGGCCAGCCCCAGCATTTT	CASSDYRVGQPQHF
-	TRBV7-2	-	TRBJ2-3	13	TGTGCCAGCAGCTTAGGGACGGGGGATACGCAGTATTTT	CASSLGTGDTQYF
once	TRBV2	-	TRBJ1-1	14	TGTGCCAGCAGGGCCCAGGGCGGAGTCACTGAAGCTTTCTTT	CASRAQGGVTEAFF
few	TRBV7-9	TRBD1	TRBJ1-1	13	TGTGCCAGCAGCTTCGACAGGGGCACTGAAGCTTTCTTT	CASSFDRGTEAFF
-	TRBV28	-	TRBJ2-5	17	TGTGCCAGCATTGGTCCCCCGAGAAGGAGTCACCAAGAGACCCAGTACTTC	CASIGPPRRSHQETQYF
few	TRBV27	TRBD1	TRBJ1-4	14	TGTGCCAGCAGTTTGAGGCAGGGGGCCACAAAACTGTTTTTT	CASSLRQGATKLFF
-	TRBV6-5	TRBD1	TRBJ1-2	14	TGTGCCAGCAGTCCGGACAGGGGCCACCGGAGCTACACCTTC	CASSPDRGHRSYTF
-	TRBV6-6	TRBD1	TRBJ2-3	16	TGTGCCAGCAGGCGCCAGGAGGACAGGGGCACAGATACGCAGTATTTT	CASRRQEDRGTDTQYF
-	TRBV19	-	TRBJ2-1	16	TGTGCCAGTAGTACGGGGACTCGCGGCACCTCCAATGAGCAGTTCTTC	CASSTGTRGTSNEQFF
-	TRBV19	-	TRBJ2-6	17	TGTGCCAGTACCCCGACAGCCATTGGCTCTGGGGCCAACGTCCTGACTTTC	CASTPTAIGSGANVLTF
-	TRBV5-1	-	TRBJ1-3	16	TGCGCCAGCAGCCCACAGGGAACCTACTCTGGAAACACCATATATTTT	CASSPQGTYSGNTIYF
-	TRBV7-2	TRBD1	TRBJ2-2	14	TGTGCCAGCAGAGAACAGGGGTGGACCGGGGAGCTGTTTTTT	CASREQGWTGELFF
-	TRBV5-6	-	TRBJ1-2	14	TGTGCCAGCAGCGGAGGCGGGAAGGTCTATGGCTACACCTTC	CASSGGGKVYGYTF
-	TRBV5-1	TRBD1	TRBJ2-1	15	TGCGCCAGCAGCAGCGACAGGGGGATCGGCAATGAGCAGTTCTTC	CASSSDRGIGNEQFF
-	TRBV19	-	TRBJ2-3	16	TGTGCCAGTACACCAGGGGGGCTACCAAGCACAGATACGCAGTATTTT	CASTPGGLPSTDTQYF
-	TRBV28	-	TRBJ1-4	15	TGTGCCAGCAGTCTTGGCGGGACTGGTAATGAAAAACTGTTTTTT	CASSLGGTGNEKLFF
-	TRBV30	-	TRBJ2-1	11	TGTGCCTGGGCCCCACAGAATGAGCAGTTCTTC	CAWAPQNEQFF
-	TRBV19	TRBD2	TRBJ2-3	15	TGTGCCAGTCGACTAGCGGGGAGACCCGGGGATACGCAGTATTTT	CASRLAGRPGDTQYF
medium-sized	TRBV6-6	-	TRBJ2-7	14	TGTGCCAGCAGTATCGACAGGTCTCGCTACGAGCAGTACTTC	CASSIDRSRYEQYF
-	TRBV6-1	-	TRBJ2-3	15	TGTGCCAGCAGTGTATCGATTACTAGCACAGATACGCAGTATTTT	CASSVSITSTDTQYF
-	TRBV7-8	-	TRBJ2-3	15	TGTGCCAGCAGCTTAAATTTCGGTAGCACAGATACGCAGTATTTT	CASSLNFGSTDTQYF
-	TRBV5-1	-	TRBJ2-5	14	TGCGCCAGCAGCTTGTCTACAGGGCTAGAGACCCAGTACTTC	CASSLSTGLETQYF
-	TRBV5-8	TRBD2	TRBJ2-7	15	TGTGCCAGCAGCTACGGGACTAGCGTATACTACGAGCAGTACTTC	CASSYGTSVYYEQYF
few	TRBV7-8	TRBD1	TRBJ1-3	17	TGTGCCAGCAGCCCAACGACAGGGCTGATCTCTGGAAACACCATATATTTT	CASSPTTGLISGNTIYF
-	TRBV27	-	TRBJ1-1	13	TGTGCCAGCAGACGTACAACAGGCTCTGAAGCTTTCTTT	CASRRTTGSEAFF
-	TRBV5-1	-	TRBJ2-3	14	TGCGCCAGCAGCTTTCTCCAGGGTGGCGGTACGCAGTATTTT	CASSFLQGGGTQYF
medium-sized	TRBV11-2	TRBD1	TRBJ1-5	14	TGTGCCAGCAGCCTTACAGGGGGAAATCAGCCCCAGCATTTT	CASSLTGGNQPQHF
-	TRBV29-1	TRBD1	TRBJ2-2	13	TGCAGCGTAAGACAGGGGGCTGGCGGGGAGCTGTTTTTT	CSVRQGAGGELFF
-	TRBV19	TRBD1	TRBJ1-4	15	TGTGCCAGTAGCCAGCAGACAGGGGGGAATGAAAAACTGTTTTTT	CASSQQTGGNEKLFF
-	TRBV5-1	TRBD2	TRBJ2-3	15	TGCGCCAGCAGCGTCGCGGGGGACCTATCGGATACGCAGTATTTT	CASSVAGDLSDTQYF
-	TRBV28	-	TRBJ2-1	13	TGTGCCAGCAGCCCTTTACCCGGCGGTGAGCAGTTCTTC	CASSPLPGGEQFF
-	TRBV4-2	TRBD2	TRBJ2-7	16	TGTGCCAGCAGCCAAGATTATGCGGGAGCACGGGACGAGCAGTACTTC	CASSQDYAGARDEQYF
-	TRBV2	TRBD2	TRBJ2-7	15	TGTGCCAGCAGTGGCCTTCTAGCGGGGGGGTACGAGCAGTACTTC	CASSGLLAGGYEQYF
-	TRBV5-6	TRBD2	TRBJ2-7	18	TGTGCCAGCAGCCCGGCCCCTGGGACTAGCGGGAGGGCCTACGAGCAGTACTTC	CASSPAPGTSGRAYEQYF
-	TRBV6-5	TRBD2	TRBJ2-1	15	TGTGCCAACAGGGAGGGACTAGCGTTGTACAATGAGCAGTTCTTC	CANREGLALYNEQFF